This TCR beta chain originates from a study of Graves' ophthalmopathy and Graves' hyperthyroidism. Findings of the study overall: Blood repertoires reportedly contained most expanded thyroid clonotypes above 0.001 frequency. With about 87% sensitivity and around 80% specificity, a 13-signature model separated ophthalmopathy from stable hyperthyroidism.

The length of the CDR3 is 15 residues. The junction had 6 bases not matched to a gene; V was cut back by 4 bases and J by 5 bases. Germline-derived CDR1 and CDR2 are MNHNS and SASEGT. This clonotype appeared many times. Its target is unknown. Using RNA transcripts, the TCR beta CDR3 regions were amplified. Second-round multiplex PCR came after a first-round RT-PCR that employed HTBI primers. One entry per CDR3 protein, called by TCRdb with MiXCR from the multiplex PCR reads. The sample consists of about 500,000 distinct CDR3 sequences, under 40% of them appearing once. The clonotype comes from an adult man with Graves' hyperthyroidism. Sequencing was done on a sample of peripheral blood or thyroid tissue (not recorded which). The rearrangement uses TRBV6-1 and TRBJ1-5; TRBD1 agrees at 9 bases. The CDR3, as DNA: TGTGCCAGCAGTGTGGACAGGGGACCCCATCAGCCCCAGCATTTT. Its translation is CASSVDRGPHQPQHF.